This T cell receptor (beta chain) appears in the sequencing data of a study of neoadjuvant anti-PD-1 for oral cavity cancer. Study conclusions and caveats: Post-treatment tumors with larger preexisting clones showed more shrinkage.

The germline V gene has CDR1 WSHSY and CDR2 SAAADI. The CDR3 has 17 amino acids. Trimming shortened V by 4 bases and J by 0 bases, and 18 bases separated the two germline ends. The table came from immunoSEQ multiplex PCR; TCRdb's copy has only in-frame clones and leaves some out. The repertoire holds some 7,300 clones, with 40% to 55% as singletons. In regard to this clone: No antigen is known for it.

The specimen comprised tumor tissue, sampled before nivolumab (anti-PD-1) treatment. The chain is built from TRBV10-2 and TRBJ1-2; the D gene is possibly TRBD1 (5 bases). The sequence came from a person between 40 and 85 years old with oral cavity squamous cell carcinoma. In DNA form, the CDR3 reads TGCGCCAGCAGTGGTGGAGGGGTTCGCTTCACTAACTATGGCTACACCTTC. It encodes CASSGGGVRFTNYGYTF.